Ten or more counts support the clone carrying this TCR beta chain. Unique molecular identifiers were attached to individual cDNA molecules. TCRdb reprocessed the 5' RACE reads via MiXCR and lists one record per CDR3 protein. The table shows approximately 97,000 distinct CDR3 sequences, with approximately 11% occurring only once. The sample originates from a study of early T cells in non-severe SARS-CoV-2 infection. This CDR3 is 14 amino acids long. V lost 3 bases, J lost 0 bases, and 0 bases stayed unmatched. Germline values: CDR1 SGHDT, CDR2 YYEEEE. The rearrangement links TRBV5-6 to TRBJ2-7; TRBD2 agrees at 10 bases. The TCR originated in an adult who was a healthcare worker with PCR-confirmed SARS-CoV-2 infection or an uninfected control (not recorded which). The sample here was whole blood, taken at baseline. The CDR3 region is CASSSSGSSYEQYF. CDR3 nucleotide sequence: TGTGCCAGCAGCTCTAGCGGGAGCTCCTACGAGCAGTACTTC.